The next 7 T cell receptor beta chains were all read from a single sample in a study of OX40 agonist ivuxolimab in advanced cancers. This table comes from immunoSEQ multiplex PCR, and its TCRdb copy is limited to in-frame clones, with some not included. The repertoire consists of about 100,000 clones, with about 88% occurring once and the leading ten covering 0.15% to 0.2%. The sequencing used CD4+ or CD8+ T cells sorted from blood, collected in a trial of the OX40 agonist ivuxolimab. The receptors come from an adult with an advanced solid tumor such as melanoma, head and neck, liver or kidney cancer.

V gene TRBV2 combines with J gene TRBJ2-3; tentative D call: TRBD1 (6 bases). Trimming removed 9 bases from V and 2 bases from J, with 15 bases in between. The CDR3 covers 14 residues. The germline V gene encodes CDR1 SNHLY and CDR2 FYNNEI. The chain's CDR3 is CARTGTNPTDTQYF. CDR3 in DNA: TGTGCCAGAACCGGGACAAACCCCACAGATACGCAGTATTTT. The complete variable domain, with remaining parts taken from reference TRBV2 and TRBJ2-3, reads EPEVTQTPSHQVTQMGQEVILRCVPISNHLYFYWYRQILGQKVEFLVSFYNNEISEKSEIFDDQFSVERPDGSNFTLKIRSTKLEDSAMYFCARTGTNPTDTQYFGPGTRLTVL.

The chain carries TRBV28 and TRBJ2-2, with 9 bases matching TRBD1. Unmatched junction bases numbered 4, after V lost 2 bases and J lost 6 bases. This CDR3 is built from 15 residues. Germline values: CDR1 MDHEN, CDR2 SYDVKM. CDR3: CASSLGDRAPGELFF. The DNA for the CDR3 is TGTGCCAGCAGTTTAGGGGACAGGGCTCCCGGGGAGCTGTTTTTT. The whole variable domain, remainder taken from reference TRBV28 and TRBJ2-2, is DVKVTQSSRYLVKRTGEKVFLECVQDMDHENMFWYRQDPGLGLRLIYFSYDVKMKEKGDIPEGYSVSREKKERFSLILESASTNQTSMYLCASSLGDRAPGELFFGEGSRLTVL.

CDR3 residues: CASSYFSQMRNTEAFF. The CDR3 nucleotides read TGTGCCAGCAGTTACTTCTCTCAAATGAGGAACACTGAAGCTTTCTTT. This sequence joins TRBV6-6 and TRBJ1-1, with unresolved D. In germline, CDR1 is MNHNY, CDR2 SVGAGI (reference sequence). The CDR3 totals 16 residues. Between the trimmed V and J ends, which lost 1 base and 1 base, there was a span of 13 bases.

The genes are TRBV6-5 and TRBJ2-2; D call uncertain. Germline V gene lookup returns CDR1 MNHEY and CDR2 SVGAGI. Trimming took 6 bases from V and 7 from J, leaving 6 bases between them. The length of the CDR3 is 11 residues. The CDR3 here is CASSGVGELFF. In DNA form, the CDR3 reads TGTGCCAGCAGCGGTGTCGGGGAGCTGTTTTTT.

This clone was counted a few times. The J gene is TRBJ1-2, the V gene TRBV25-1, with 10 bases that match TRBD1. The CDR3 contains 15 residues. Germline V CDR1 and CDR2: MGHDK, SYGVNS. V lost 4 bases and J lost 7; bases outside the gene matches: 9. CDR3 loop: CASSAPGQGHGGYTF. The CDR3, as DNA: TGTGCCAGCAGTGCACCGGGACAGGGGCATGGTGGCTACACCTTC.

A single count supports this clone. The chain employs TRBV6-1 and TRBJ2-1; no definite D call. The V and J ends lost 4 bases and 6 bases respectively, with 13 bases between them. CDR1 MNHNS and CDR2 SASEGT come from the germline V gene. This CDR3 is 14 amino acids long. CDR3 nucleotides: TGTGCCAGCAGTGGGGAAAGGTTCGCCAATGAGCAGTTCTTC. Its protein product is CASSGERFANEQFF.

The V gene is TRBV6-1, the J gene TRBJ2-1, with 12 nucleotides matching TRBD2. The CDR3 is 14 residues long. Germline V lookup: CDR1 MNHNS, CDR2 SASEGT. The V gene end was trimmed by 9 bases and the J gene end by 10 bases; junction bases not matched to a gene: 10. The CDR3 DNA is TGTGCCAGTTCGACTAGCGGGGGTATAGGGGAGCAGTTCTTC. Amino acid sequence: CASSTSGGIGEQFF.